This T cell receptor beta chain was captured by sequencing in a study of cytomegalovirus exposure and HLA in healthy donors. The study, taken as a whole, reports: TCR beta V- and J-gene trimming was later associated with a missense DCLRE1C variant.

PCR primers comprised 60 Vbeta and 13 Jbeta primers. TCRdb's table, derived via immunoSEQ multiplex PCR, lists solely in-frame clones and lacks some. Among over 150,000 clones, about 77% were seen once, and the ten largest hold approximately 7%. With respect to this clone: The antigen is unknown.

Trimming removed 10 bases at V and 2 bases at J, with 17 bases between. CDR3 length equals 14 residues. Germline V gene lookup returns CDR1 MNHEY and CDR2 SVGAGI. The V gene is TRBV6-5, the J gene TRBJ1-1; no clear D. This sequence originates from a male donor in good health and CMV-seropositive. The specimen sequenced was PBMCs. The CDR3 spells CATRGSSGNTEAFF. As DNA, the CDR3 is TGTGCCACCCGGGGTAGCAGCGGAAACACTGAAGCTTTCTTT.